Shown below are 14 T cell receptor beta chains from a single sample sequenced in a study of blood T cell repertoires in COVID-19. Method: immunoSEQ multiplex PCR; TCRdb's copy keeps in-frame clones and lacks some. The sample yields roughly 55,000 clones, around 80% seen once. The sample taken for sequencing was peripheral blood. These receptors all come from an older man with acute or convalescent COVID-19.

The rearrangement links TRBV3-1 (or the pseudogene TRBV3-2) to TRBJ1-6; no definite D call. Germline V gene sequence: CDR1 LGHDT, CDR2 YNNKEL (reference sequence). V was shortened by 2 bases and J by 7 bases, with 9 bases between the two germline ends. CDR3 length: 14 residues. CDR3: CASSQPGPNSPLHF. The CDR3 nucleotides are TGTGCCAGCAGCCAACCTGGCCCCAATTCACCCCTCCACTTT.

The genes are TRBV28 and TRBJ2-5; D gene ambiguous. CDR1 and CDR2 from the germline V gene are MDHEN and SYDVKM. With 5 bases removed from V and 3 bases from J, the gap between germline ends came to 16 bases. The CDR3 has 15 residues. The CDR3, as DNA: TGTGCCAGCAGTATTACTCTGGTCACCGAAGAGACCCAGTACTTC. It codes for CASSITLVTEETQYF. Drawing the rest from reference TRBV28 and TRBJ2-5, the complete variable domain is DVKVTQSSRYLVKRTGEKVFLECVQDMDHENMFWYRQDPGLGLRLIYFSYDVKMKEKGDIPEGYSVSREKKERFSLILESASTNQTSMYLCASSITLVTEETQYFGPGTRLLVL.

J is TRBJ2-3 and V is TRBV10-3, with D perhaps matching TRBD2 (5 bases). The CDR3 extends over 14 amino acids. V lost 6 bases, J lost 2 bases, and 12 bases lay in between. The germline gives CDR1 ENHRY, CDR2 SYGVKD. CDR3 in amino acids: CAISRTEATDTQYF. The CDR3 region has the DNA TGTGCCATCAGCAGGACGGAGGCCACAGATACGCAGTATTTT.

This chain uses TRBV3-1 (or the pseudogene TRBV3-2) with TRBJ1-3; D gene unclear. The CDR3 loop spans 16 amino acids. V was pared by 1 base and J by 2 bases, with 12 bases between. Germline values: CDR1 LGHDT, CDR2 YNNKEL (reference sequence). The CDR3 region is CASSQVIRTAGNTIYF. CDR3 nucleotide sequence: TGTGCCAGCAGCCAAGTTATTCGAACTGCTGGAAACACCATATATTTT.

Only one count was recorded for this clone. The chain couples TRBV5-5 to TRBJ2-7, with TRBD1 identical over 9 bases. From germline, CDR1 is SGHKS and CDR2 YYEKEE (reference sequence). This CDR3 comprises 15 residues. V shed 5 bases and J 4 bases; nucleotides not matched to a gene: 10. CDR3 protein: CASSNSGTGTYEQYF. CDR3 DNA: TGTGCCAGCAGTAACTCCGGGACAGGGACGTACGAGCAGTACTTC.

V gene TRBV6-6 combines with J gene TRBJ1-5; D is perhaps TRBD1 (6 bases). Trimming took off 4 bases at V and 1 base at J, with 11 bases between the two ends. The CDR3 has 15 amino acids. From germline, CDR1 is MNHNY and CDR2 SVGAGI (reference sequence). The CDR3 coding sequence is TGTGCCAGCAGTTCCACTCAGGGGAGCAATCAGCCCCAGCATTTT. Translating gives CASSSTQGSNQPQHF.

This rearrangement joins TRBV5-1 to TRBJ2-5, with 14 bases that match TRBD2. Trimming at V came to 4 bases and at J to 4 bases, leaving 3 bases not matched to a gene. The germline gives CDR1 SGHRS, CDR2 YFSETQ. This CDR3 has 15 residues. In DNA, the CDR3 is TGCGCCAGCAGCCTGACTAGCGGGAGGGGAGAGACCCAGTACTTC. Protein sequence: CASSLTSGRGETQYF.

The rearrangement links TRBV7-2 to TRBJ1-1, with 8 bases lining up with TRBD1. The CDR3 totals 14 residues. Losses at the gene ends were 5 bases for V and 5 bases for J; bases not matched to a gene: 7. From germline, CDR1 is SGHTA and CDR2 FQGNSA. This CDR3 is CASSTGGGQTEAFF. For the CDR3, the DNA is TGTGCCAGCAGCACAGGGGGGGGGCAGACTGAAGCTTTCTTT.

The J gene is TRBJ1-6, the V gene TRBV30; 7 bases are shared with TRBD1. The CDR3 contains 13 residues. After removal of 1 base from V and 8 bases from J, the junction contained 2 bases not matched to a gene. Germline V CDR1 and CDR2: GTSNPN, SVGIG (reference sequence). This CDR3 reads CAWSAQGDSPLHF. As DNA, the CDR3 is TGTGCCTGGAGTGCCCAGGGGGATTCACCCCTCCACTTT.

V gene TRBV24-1 combines with J gene TRBJ2-5, with D possibly TRBD2 on 5 matching bases. Deletions cut 7 bases from V and 3 bases from J, with 8 bases between. Germline V gene sequence: CDR1 KGHDR, CDR2 SFDVKD. The CDR3 covers 12 residues. The CDR3 spells CATSTAEETQYF. CDR3 nucleotides: TGTGCCACCAGCACAGCGGAAGAGACCCAGTACTTC.

The chain recombines TRBV6-4 with TRBJ1-1; D unresolved. Germline V gene sequence: CDR1 MRHNA, CDR2 SNTAGT. CDR3 length equals 13 residues. V was pared by 3 bases and J by 1 base, with 6 bases between. DNA for the CDR3: TGTGCCAGCAGTGATACAGAGAACACTGAAGCTTTCTTT. This translates into CASSDTENTEAFF.

The chain combines TRBV2 with TRBJ2-2, with unresolved D. This CDR3 has 13 amino acids. Germline CDR1 reads SNHLY; CDR2 reads FYNNEI. V lost 5 bases and J lost 3, with 7 bases in between. CDR3 sequence: CASSSLYTGELFF. The CDR3 region has the DNA TGTGCCAGCAGTTCTCTATACACCGGGGAGCTGTTTTTT.

The chain combines TRBV29-1 with TRBJ2-1, with 7 bases aligning to TRBD1. V trimming: 0 bases; J trimming: 11 bases; junction bases outside the gene matches: 13. The CDR3 consists of 15 residues. Germline assignment: CDR1 SQVTM and CDR2 ANQGSEA. The chain's CDR3 is CSVEDPGRGPGQQFF. The CDR3 region has the DNA TGCAGCGTTGAAGACCCTGGAAGGGGGCCTGGACAGCAGTTCTTC.

Notes on this clone: The same CDR3 also results from other DNA sequences found in this sample. This chain uses TRBV29-1 with TRBJ1-1; unclear D gene. Germline V gene lookup returns CDR1 SQVTM and CDR2 ANQGSEA. This CDR3 region has 10 residues. The ends were cut back, 5 bases at V and 2 bases at J, with 3 bases in the middle. The CDR3 here is CSVLNTEAFF. CDR3 in DNA: TGCAGCGTTCTAAACACTGAAGCTTTCTTT.